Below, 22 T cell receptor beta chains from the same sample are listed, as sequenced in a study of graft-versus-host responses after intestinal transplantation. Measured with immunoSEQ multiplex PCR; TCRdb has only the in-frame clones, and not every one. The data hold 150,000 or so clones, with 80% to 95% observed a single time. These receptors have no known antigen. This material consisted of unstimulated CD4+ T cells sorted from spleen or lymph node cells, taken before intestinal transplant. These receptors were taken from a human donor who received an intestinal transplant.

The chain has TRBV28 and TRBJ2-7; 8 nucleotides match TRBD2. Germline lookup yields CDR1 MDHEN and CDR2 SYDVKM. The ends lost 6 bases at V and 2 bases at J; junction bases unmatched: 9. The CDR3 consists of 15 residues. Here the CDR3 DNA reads TGTGCCAGCAGGATTCGGGGGGGGAACACCTACGAGCAGTACTTC. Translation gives CASRIRGGNTYEQYF.

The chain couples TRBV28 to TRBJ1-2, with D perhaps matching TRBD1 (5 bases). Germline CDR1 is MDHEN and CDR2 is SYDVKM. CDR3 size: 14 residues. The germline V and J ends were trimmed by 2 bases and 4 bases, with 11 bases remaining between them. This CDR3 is CASSLIGVPYGYTF. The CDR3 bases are TGTGCCAGCAGTTTAATAGGGGTCCCCTATGGCTACACCTTC.

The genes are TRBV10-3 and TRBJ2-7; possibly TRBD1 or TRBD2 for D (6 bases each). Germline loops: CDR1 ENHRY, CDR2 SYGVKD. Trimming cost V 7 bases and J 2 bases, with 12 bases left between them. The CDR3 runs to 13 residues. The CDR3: CAITGAGAYEQYF. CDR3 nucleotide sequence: TGTGCCATCACGGGGGCTGGAGCCTACGAGCAGTACTTC.

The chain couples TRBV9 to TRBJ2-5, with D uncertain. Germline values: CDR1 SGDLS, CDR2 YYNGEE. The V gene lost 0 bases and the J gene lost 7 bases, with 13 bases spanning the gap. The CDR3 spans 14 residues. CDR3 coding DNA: TGTGCCAGCAGCGTAGCTACGGTTTCGGGGACCCAGTACTTC. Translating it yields CASSVATVSGTQYF.

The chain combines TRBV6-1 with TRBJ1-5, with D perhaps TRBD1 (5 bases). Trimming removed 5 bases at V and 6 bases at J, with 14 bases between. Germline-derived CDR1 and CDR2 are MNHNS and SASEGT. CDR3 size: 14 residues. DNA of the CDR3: TGTGCCAGCAGTAACCGGGGCGAAAGTCAGCCCCAGCATTTT. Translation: CASSNRGESQPQHF.

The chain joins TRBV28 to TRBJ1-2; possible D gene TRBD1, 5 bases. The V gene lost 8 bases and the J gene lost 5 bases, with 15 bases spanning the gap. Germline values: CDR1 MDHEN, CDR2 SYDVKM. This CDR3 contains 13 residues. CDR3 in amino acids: CASRIGVRYGYTF. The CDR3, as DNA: TGTGCCAGCCGAATAGGGGTCCGGTATGGCTACACCTTC.

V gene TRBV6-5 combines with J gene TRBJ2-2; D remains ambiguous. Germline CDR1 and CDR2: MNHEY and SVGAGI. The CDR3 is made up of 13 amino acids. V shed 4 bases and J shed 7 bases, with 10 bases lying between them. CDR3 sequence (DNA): TGTGCCAGCAGTTTCACAAGGGACGGGGAGCTGTTTTTT. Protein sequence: CASSFTRDGELFF.

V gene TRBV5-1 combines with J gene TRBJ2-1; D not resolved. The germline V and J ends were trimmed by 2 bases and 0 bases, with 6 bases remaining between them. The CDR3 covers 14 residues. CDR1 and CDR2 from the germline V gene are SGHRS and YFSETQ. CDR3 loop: CASSLNPSYNEQFF. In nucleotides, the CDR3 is TGCGCCAGCAGCTTAAATCCCTCCTACAATGAGCAGTTCTTC.

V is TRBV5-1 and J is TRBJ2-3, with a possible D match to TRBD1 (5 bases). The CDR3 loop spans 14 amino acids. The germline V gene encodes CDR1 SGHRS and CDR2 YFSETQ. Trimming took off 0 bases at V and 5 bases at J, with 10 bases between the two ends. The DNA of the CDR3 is TGCGCCAGCAGCTTGGCTTTTACAGGAGATACGCAGTATTTT. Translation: CASSLAFTGDTQYF.

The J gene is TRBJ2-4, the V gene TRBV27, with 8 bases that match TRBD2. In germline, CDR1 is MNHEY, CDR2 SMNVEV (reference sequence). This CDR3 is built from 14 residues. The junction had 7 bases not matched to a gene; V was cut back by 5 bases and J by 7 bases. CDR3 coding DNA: TGTGCCAGCAGTGGGAGCGGGAGAGGGAACATTCAGTACTTC. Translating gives CASSGSGRGNIQYF.

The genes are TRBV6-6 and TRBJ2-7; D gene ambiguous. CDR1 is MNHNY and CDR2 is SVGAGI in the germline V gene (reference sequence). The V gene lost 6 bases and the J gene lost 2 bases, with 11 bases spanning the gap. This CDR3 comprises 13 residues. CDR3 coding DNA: TGTGCCAGCAGCCCCAGGCGCCCCTACGAGCAGTACTTC. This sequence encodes CASSPRRPYEQYF.

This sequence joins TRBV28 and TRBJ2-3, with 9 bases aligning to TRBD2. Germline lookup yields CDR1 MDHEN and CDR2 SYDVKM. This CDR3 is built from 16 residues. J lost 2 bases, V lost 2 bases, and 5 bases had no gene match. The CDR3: CASSLAGGPVTDTQYF. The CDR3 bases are TGTGCCAGCAGTTTAGCGGGAGGGCCGGTCACAGATACGCAGTATTTT.

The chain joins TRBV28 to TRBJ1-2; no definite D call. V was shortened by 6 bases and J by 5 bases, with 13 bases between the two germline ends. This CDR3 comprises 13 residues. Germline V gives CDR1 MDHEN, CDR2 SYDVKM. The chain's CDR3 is CASSPTGRYGYTF. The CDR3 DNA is TGTGCCAGCAGCCCGACGGGCCGGTATGGCTACACCTTC.

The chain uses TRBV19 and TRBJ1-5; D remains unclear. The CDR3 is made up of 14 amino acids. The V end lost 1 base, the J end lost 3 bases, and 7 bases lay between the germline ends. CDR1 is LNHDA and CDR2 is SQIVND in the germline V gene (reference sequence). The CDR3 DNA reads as TGTGCCAGTAGTATAGGGAGGGACAATCAGCCCCAGCATTTT. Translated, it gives CASSIGRDNQPQHF.

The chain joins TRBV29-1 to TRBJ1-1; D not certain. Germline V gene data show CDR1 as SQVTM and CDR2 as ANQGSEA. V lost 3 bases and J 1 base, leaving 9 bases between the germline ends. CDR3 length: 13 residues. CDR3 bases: TGCAGCGTTGATCGTGGGCGGAACACTGAAGCTTTCTTT. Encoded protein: CSVDRGRNTEAFF.

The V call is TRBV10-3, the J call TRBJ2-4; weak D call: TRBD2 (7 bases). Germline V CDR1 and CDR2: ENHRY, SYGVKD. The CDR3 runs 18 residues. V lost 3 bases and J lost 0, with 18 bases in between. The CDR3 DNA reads TGTGCCATCAGTGACCCCCTGGGGGGAGGGGGAGCCAAAAACATTCAGTACTTC. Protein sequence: CAISDPLGGGGAKNIQYF.

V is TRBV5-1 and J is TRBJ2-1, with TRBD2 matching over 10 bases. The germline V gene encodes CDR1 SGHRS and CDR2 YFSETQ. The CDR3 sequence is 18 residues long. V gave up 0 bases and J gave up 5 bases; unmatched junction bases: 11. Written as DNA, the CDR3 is TGCGCCAGCAGCTTGGATGGGGTAGCGGGAGGAATCGACAATGAGCAGTTCTTC. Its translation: CASSLDGVAGGIDNEQFF.

CDR3: CASSPREGEQYF. CDR3 bases: TGTGCCAGCAGCCCCAGGGAGGGCGAGCAGTACTTC. This sequence joins TRBV7-9 and TRBJ2-7, with 7 bases fitting TRBD2. The germline V gene encodes CDR1 SEHNR and CDR2 FQNEAQ (reference sequence). V shed 5 bases, J shed 6 bases, and the junction held 4 bases outside the gene matches. CDR3 length: 12 amino acids.

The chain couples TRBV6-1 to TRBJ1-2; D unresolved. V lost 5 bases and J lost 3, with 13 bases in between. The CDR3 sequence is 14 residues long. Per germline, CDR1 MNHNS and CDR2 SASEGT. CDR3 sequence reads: CASSPITNYYGYTF. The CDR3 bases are TGTGCCAGCAGTCCTATAACTAACTACTATGGCTACACCTTC.

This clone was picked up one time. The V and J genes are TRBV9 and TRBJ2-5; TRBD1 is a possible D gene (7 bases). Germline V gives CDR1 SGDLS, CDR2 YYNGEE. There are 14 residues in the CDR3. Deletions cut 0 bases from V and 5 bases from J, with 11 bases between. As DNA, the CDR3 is TGTGCCAGCAGCGTAGCAGGGGGGCACGAGACCCAGTACTTC. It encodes CASSVAGGHETQYF.

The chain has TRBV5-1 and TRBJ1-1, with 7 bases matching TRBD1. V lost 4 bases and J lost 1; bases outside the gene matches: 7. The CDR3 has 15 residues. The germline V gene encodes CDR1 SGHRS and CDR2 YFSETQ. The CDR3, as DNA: TGCGCCAGCAGCGTACGACAGGGATCGAACACTGAAGCTTTCTTT. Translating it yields CASSVRQGSNTEAFF.

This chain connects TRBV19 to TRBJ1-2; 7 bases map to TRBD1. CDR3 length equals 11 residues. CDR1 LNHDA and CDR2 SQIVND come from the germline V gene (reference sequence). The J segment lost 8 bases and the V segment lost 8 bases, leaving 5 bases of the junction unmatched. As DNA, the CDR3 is TGTGCCAGTGAGGGGGCGAAGGGCTACACCTTC. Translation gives CASEGAKGYTF.